The 16 T cell receptor beta chains below were found in one sample sequenced in a study of Tregs in tolerant kidney transplant recipients. Assay: immunoSEQ multiplex PCR; the TCRdb copy retains only in-frame clones and omits some. Among some 100,000 clones listed, almost 95% were seen once. Sequenced input: CD4+ T cells from blood. The receptors come from a human donor in good health.

The gene calls are TRBV29-1 and TRBJ2-3; TRBD1 matches at 10 bases. Germline CDR1 is SQVTM and CDR2 is ANQGSEA. The V segment lost 3 bases and the J segment 5 bases; nucleotides outside the gene matches: 8. This CDR3 has 15 amino acids. CDR3 in DNA: TGCAGCGTTGACGGGGGACAGGGGTTTGGAGATACGCAGTATTTT. It is translated as CSVDGGQGFGDTQYF.

Comment on this clone: This same CDR3 is encoded by further DNA sequences in the sample. The rearrangement uses TRBV6-4 and TRBJ2-3, with D perhaps TRBD2 (6 bases). This CDR3 spans 14 amino acids. Germline-derived CDR1 and CDR2 are MRHNA and SNTAGT. Trimming stripped 2 bases from V and 3 bases from J, with 9 bases between. The CDR3 DNA reads TGTGCCAGCAGTGACAGGGCGGGGACAGATACGCAGTATTTT. This translates into CASSDRAGTDTQYF.

This clone was detected only once. The rearrangement uses TRBV5-1 and TRBJ2-3, with 8 bases aligning to TRBD1. In germline, CDR1 is SGHRS, CDR2 YFSETQ. Losses at the gene ends were 0 bases for V and 3 bases for J; bases not matched to a gene: 3. The CDR3 sequence is 15 residues long. CDR3: CASSLEDRVTDTQYF. CDR3 DNA: TGCGCCAGCAGCTTGGAGGACAGGGTGACAGATACGCAGTATTTT.

V is TRBV5-1 and J is TRBJ1-3; 8 bases are a match to TRBD1. This CDR3 is built from 17 residues. J lost 0 bases, V lost 0 bases, and 5 bases had no gene match. The germline V gene encodes CDR1 SGHRS and CDR2 YFSETQ. The CDR3 nucleotides read TGCGCCAGCAGCTTGGGGGTTGACAGGGGCTCTGGAAACACCATATATTTT. Its protein is CASSLGVDRGSGNTIYF.

This clone appeared a single time. This chain uses TRBV5-4 with TRBJ1-2; 11 nucleotides match TRBD1. The CDR3 has 15 amino acids. V lost 5 bases, J lost 4 bases, and 7 bases stayed unmatched. The V gene's germline CDR1 is SGHNT and CDR2 YYREEE (reference sequence). CDR3 DNA: TGTGCCAGCAGTTATGGACAGGGGGCCTCCTATGGCTACACCTTC. Amino acids: CASSYGQGASYGYTF.

This chain joins TRBV7-9 and TRBJ2-3; D not resolved. The CDR3 has 13 residues. Germline CDR1 is SEHNR and CDR2 is FQNEAQ (reference sequence). The V end lost 6 bases, the J end lost 0 bases, and 7 bases lay between the germline ends. CDR3 nucleotide sequence: TGTGCCAGCAGTATATGGAGCACAGATACGCAGTATTTT. This translates into CASSIWSTDTQYF.

The V call is TRBV5-1, the J call TRBJ2-2; the D is unclear. Germline V gene data show CDR1 as SGHRS and CDR2 as YFSETQ. CDR3 length: 15 amino acids. The ends were cut back, 5 bases at V and 4 bases at J, with 15 bases in the middle. The CDR3 loop reads CASRYGVVTTGELFF. CDR3 DNA sequence: TGCGCCAGCAGATACGGAGTAGTGACCACCGGGGAGCTGTTTTTT. The whole variable domain, filled in from reference TRBV5-1 and TRBJ2-2, reads KAGVTQTPRYLIKTRGQQVTLSCSPISGHRSVSWYQQTPGQGLQFLFEYFSETQRNKGNFPGRFSGRQFSNSRSEMNVSTLELGDSALYLCASRYGVVTTGELFFGEGSRLTVL.

This chain joins TRBV6-1 and TRBJ2-7; maybe TRBD1 (6 bases). Germline values: CDR1 MNHNS, CDR2 SASEGT. V was trimmed by 4 bases and J by 5 bases, leaving 12 bases between them. The CDR3 is 13 residues long. CDR3 coding DNA: TGTGCCAGCAGTGTTACAGGGTCCCACGAGCAGTACTTC. It specifies CASSVTGSHEQYF.

The rearrangement links TRBV5-4 to TRBJ2-3; no reliable D call. V was cut by 3 bases and J by 0 bases, with 8 bases left in between. The germline CDR1 and CDR2 sequences are SGHNT and YYREEE (reference sequence). The CDR3 consists of 14 residues. The CDR3 region is CASSSNPSTDTQYF. CDR3 coding DNA: TGTGCCAGCAGCTCCAACCCTAGCACAGATACGCAGTATTTT.

The CDR3 bases are TGTGCCAGCAGCCAGAGCGACCAACAGGGCAATCAGCCCCAGCATTTT. Its protein is CASSQSDQQGNQPQHF. The chain links TRBV11-1 to TRBJ1-5; D possibly corresponds to TRBD1 (5 bases). This CDR3 has 16 amino acids. V shed 5 bases and J shed 2 bases, with 16 bases lying between them. Germline V gene data show CDR1 as SGHAT and CDR2 as FQDESV (reference sequence).

V gene TRBV10-1 combines with J gene TRBJ1-5; 7 nucleotides agree with TRBD1. The CDR3 consists of 12 residues. In germline, CDR1 is WNHNN, CDR2 SYGVQD (reference sequence). J gave up 7 bases and V 5 bases, and 2 bases lay outside the gene matches. The CDR3 loop is CASSNRGQPQHF. The CDR3 nucleotides are TGCGCCAGCAGTAACAGGGGCCAGCCCCAGCATTTT.

The CDR3 protein is CASSAQGRETQYF. DNA for the CDR3: TGTGCCAGCAGTGCCCAGGGCCGAGAGACCCAGTACTTC. This rearrangement joins TRBV2 to TRBJ2-5; possibly TRBD1 for D (5 bases). CDR1 is SNHLY and CDR2 is FYNNEI in the germline V gene. The CDR3 contains 13 residues. Trimming stripped 4 bases from V and 4 bases from J, with 10 bases between.

V is TRBV7-9 and J is TRBJ2-5; maybe TRBD1 (5 bases). In germline, CDR1 is SEHNR, CDR2 FQNEAQ (reference sequence). Trimming left V 6 bases short and J 5 bases short, with 13 bases between. CDR3 size: 13 residues. The CDR3 reads CASRLGAGETQYF. Here the CDR3 DNA reads TGTGCCAGCAGGCTAGGGGCAGGGGAGACCCAGTACTTC.

The chain carries TRBV10-2 and TRBJ2-7, with TRBD1 matching 7 bases. Trimming cost V 6 bases and J 6 bases; bases outside gene matches: 14. This CDR3 has 15 residues. CDR1 WSHSY and CDR2 SAAADI come from the germline V gene. CDR3 in DNA: TGCGCCAGCAGAGAGCCCGGGACAGCACCCTCCGAGCAGTACTTC. This translates into CASREPGTAPSEQYF.

The rearrangement links TRBV14 to TRBJ1-1, with D possibly matching TRBD1 (5 bases). Germline loops: CDR1 SGHDN, CDR2 FVKESK. Trimming cost V 0 bases and J 11 bases, with 13 bases left between them. The CDR3 is made up of 13 amino acids. The CDR3 nucleotides read TGTGCCAGCAGCCAAGATCTTGGGGGGGTGGCTTTCTTT. Its protein is CASSQDLGGVAFF.

This clone was seen more than once but under ten times. The gene calls are TRBV5-4 and TRBJ1-6; TRBD1 is a possible D gene (5 bases). In germline, CDR1 is SGHNT, CDR2 YYREEE (reference sequence). V lost 0 bases and J 10 bases, leaving 11 bases between the germline ends. The CDR3 is 14 residues long. CDR3 bases: TGTGCCAGCAGCTTGGGAGGGGTAGGGTCACCCCTCCACTTT. Translation: CASSLGGVGSPLHF. The full variable domain, rest sourced from reference TRBV5-4 and TRBJ1-6, is ETGVTQSPTHLIKTRGQQVTLRCSSQSGHNTVSWYQQALGQGPQFIFQYYREEENGRGNFPPRFSGLQFPNYSSELNVNALELDDSALYLCASSLGGVGSPLHFGNGTRLTVT.